This TCR beta chain derives from a study of blood T cells in healthy people across ages. Alongside a J-beta primer mix, a sample-barcoded 5' primer served in a second PCR lasting about 6 to 12 cycles. TCRdb redid the calling of the 5' RACE reads with MiXCR, one entry per CDR3 protein. The table shows approximately 770,000 distinct CDR3 sequences, with roughly 60% occurring only once. With respect to this clonotype: Its antigen is currently unknown. The junction departs from germline at one end; a sequencing error may be responsible.

Germline V lookup: CDR1 SGHTA, CDR2 FQGNSA. The CDR3 loop spans 17 amino acids. Study-wide findings and caveats: Donor CMV status, an unknown factor, possibly confounded changes in expanded clonotypes. It was not possible, with unsorted PBMCs, to conclusively compare naive and antigen-experienced cells.

Sequencing was carried out using blood. The TCR was taken from a man younger than 40 in good health. The genes are TRBV7-2 and TRBJ2-6; no clear D gene. CDR3 protein: CASKRISSGSGVNVLTF. In DNA, the CDR3 is TGTGCCAGCAAGCGAATTAGCTCAGGCTCTGGGGTCAACGTCCTGACTTTC. The full variable domain, with the rest looked up from reference TRBV7-2 and TRBJ2-6, is GAGVSQSPSNKVTEKGKDVELRCDPISGHTALYWYRQSLGQGLEFLIYFQGNSAPDKSGLPSDRFSAERTGGSVSTLTIQRTQQEDSAVYLCASKRISSGSGVNVLTFGAGSRLTVL.